Shown below are 11 T cell receptor beta chains from a single sample sequenced in a study of a mutant IDH1 vaccine in newly diagnosed glioma. No antigen is known for these receptors. Profiled with immunoSEQ multiplex PCR; TCRdb holds only in-frame clones, not every one. The data show about 64,000 clones, with approximately 84% seen just once and roughly 9% held by the top ten. Time point: week 11, during vaccination. Vaccination used 300 ug of mutant IDH1 20-mer peptide per dose, with topical imiquimod. Here the sequenced sample was PBMCs, taken from a glioma patient whose treatment included an IDH1 peptide vaccine. These receptors were collected from a woman between 45 and 60 years old with glioma.

This sequence joins TRBV28 and TRBJ1-6; D is uncertain. Germline CDR1 MDHEN, CDR2 SYDVKM. This CDR3 spans 17 amino acids. Trimming removed 3 bases from V and 0 bases from J, with 12 bases in between. CDR3: CASSLPPGSSYNSPLHF. The CDR3 nucleotides read TGTGCCAGCAGTTTGCCTCCAGGAAGCTCCTATAATTCACCCCTCCACTTT.

The CDR3 sequence: CSVGGGDDGYTF. The CDR3 nucleotides read TGCAGCGTGGGGGGAGGGGACGATGGCTACACCTTC. The J gene is TRBJ1-2, the V gene TRBV29-1, with TRBD1 as a possible D gene (5 bases). V lost 6 bases to trimming and J lost 6 bases, with 14 bases between them. In germline, CDR1 is SQVTM, CDR2 ANQGSEA. CDR3 size: 12 residues.

This sequence joins TRBV5-8 and TRBJ1-5; 7 nucleotides match TRBD1. The CDR3 length is 17 residues. The trim removed 0 bases at V and 0 bases at J, leaving 6 bases unmatched. Germline assignment: CDR1 SGHTS and CDR2 YDEGEE. The CDR3: CASSLDRGGYSNQPQHF. CDR3 in DNA: TGTGCCAGCAGCTTGGACAGGGGAGGCTATAGCAATCAGCCCCAGCATTTT.

The rearrangement joins TRBV12-2 to TRBJ1-1. TRBV12-2 is recorded as a pseudogene. This CDR3 is 14 amino acids long. The CDR3 DNA follows: TGTGCAAGTCGCTCACTCGCCTGGGGGGCTGAAGCTTTCTTT. Its protein is CASRSLAWGAEAFF.

This clone occurred once. The chain uses TRBV11-3 and TRBJ1-1; maybe TRBD1 (6 bases). Germline V gene sequence: CDR1 SGHNT, CDR2 YENEEA. Deletions cut 0 bases from V and 6 bases from J, with 14 bases between. This CDR3 has 15 residues. CDR3 sequence (DNA): TGTGCCAGCAGCTTAGATTCGGGGGGCCGCTCTGAAGCTTTCTTT. Amino acids: CASSLDSGGRSEAFF.

The V and J genes are TRBV7-9 and TRBJ1-3; no clear D gene. Trimming cost V 5 bases and J 0 bases, with 14 bases left between them. This CDR3 spans 16 amino acids. CDR1 and CDR2 (germline): SEHNR, FQNEAQ (reference sequence). CDR3 nucleotide sequence: TGTGCCAGCAGCCCAGGAGTCCAGATCTCTGGAAACACCATATATTTT. Its protein product is CASSPGVQISGNTIYF.

This clone was seen only a few times. The J gene is TRBJ1-2, the V gene TRBV27, with 8 bases fitting TRBD1. The germline V gene has CDR1 MNHEY and CDR2 SMNVEV (reference sequence). The CDR3 length is 16 residues. V was clipped by 5 bases and J by 5 bases; unmatched bases: 13. The CDR3 DNA is TGTGCCAGCAGTGCCGCACCAGGGGGCGGGGGGTATGGCTACACCTTC. It specifies CASSAAPGGGGYGYTF.

This chain links TRBV7-2 with TRBJ2-7; D tentatively reads TRBD1 or TRBD2 (5 bases each). The germline CDR1 and CDR2 sequences are SGHTA and FQGNSA. Trimming shortened V by 5 bases and J by 0 bases, and 14 bases separated the two germline ends. CDR3 length: 15 amino acids. The CDR3, as DNA: TGTGCCAGCAGCGAAGAGGGGTCCTACTCCTACGAGCAGTACTTC. It encodes CASSEEGSYSYEQYF.

The chain couples TRBV4-3 to TRBJ1-5; no definite D call. Deletions cut 0 bases from V and 6 bases from J, with 9 bases between. The CDR3 length is 14 residues. Germline V gene sequence: CDR1 LGHNA, CDR2 YSLEER. The CDR3 DNA reads TGCGCCAGCAGCCAAGATGGGCGCCGTCAGCCCCAGCATTTT. This gives the protein CASSQDGRRQPQHF.

V is TRBV7-2 and J is TRBJ1-4, with D hard to call. Per the germline V gene, CDR1 is SGHTA and CDR2 is FQGNSA. This CDR3 has 15 amino acids. Between the trimmed V and J ends, which lost 2 bases and 7 bases, there was a span of 14 bases. CDR3 DNA sequence: TGTGCCAGCAGCTTAAATTTCGGTGGGAGTGAAAAACTGTTTTTT. Protein sequence: CASSLNFGGSEKLFF.

The CDR3: CASSTRGNYGYTF. The CDR3 nucleotides are TGTGCCAGCAGCACCAGGGGGAACTATGGCTACACCTTC. The chain carries TRBV11-2 and TRBJ1-2; TRBD1 agrees at 7 bases. V lost 5 bases, J lost 2 bases, and 2 bases stayed unmatched. The CDR3 loop spans 13 amino acids. Germline CDR1 and CDR2: SGHAT and FQNNGV.